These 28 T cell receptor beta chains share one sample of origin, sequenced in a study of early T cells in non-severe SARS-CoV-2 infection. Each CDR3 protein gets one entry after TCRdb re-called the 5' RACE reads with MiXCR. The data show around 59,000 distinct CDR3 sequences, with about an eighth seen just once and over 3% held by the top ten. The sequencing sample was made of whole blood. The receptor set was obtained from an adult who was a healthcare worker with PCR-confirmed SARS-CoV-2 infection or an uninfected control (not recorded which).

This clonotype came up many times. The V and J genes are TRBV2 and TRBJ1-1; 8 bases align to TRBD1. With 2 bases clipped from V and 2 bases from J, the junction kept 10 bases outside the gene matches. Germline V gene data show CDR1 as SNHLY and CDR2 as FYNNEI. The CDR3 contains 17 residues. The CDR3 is CASSEWASDRANTEAFF. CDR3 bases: TGTGCCAGCAGTGAATGGGCCTCGGACAGGGCAAACACTGAAGCTTTCTTT.

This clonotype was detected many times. Here the CDR3 reads CATSRDRSGAGEQFF. CDR3 DNA: TGTGCCACCAGCAGAGATAGGTCGGGGGCAGGTGAGCAGTTCTTC. The chain uses TRBV15 and TRBJ2-1; D assignment may be TRBD1 or TRBD2 (6 bases each). Germline V CDR1 and CDR2: LNHNV, YYDKDF (reference sequence). V lost 0 bases and J 9 bases, leaving 15 bases between the germline ends. The CDR3 length is 15 residues.

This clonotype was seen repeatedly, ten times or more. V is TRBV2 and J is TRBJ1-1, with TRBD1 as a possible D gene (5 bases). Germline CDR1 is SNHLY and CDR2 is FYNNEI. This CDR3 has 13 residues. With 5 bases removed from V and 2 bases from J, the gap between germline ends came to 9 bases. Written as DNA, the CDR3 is TGTGCCAGCAGTAAGACAGAAAACACTGAAGCTTTCTTT. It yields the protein CASSKTENTEAFF.

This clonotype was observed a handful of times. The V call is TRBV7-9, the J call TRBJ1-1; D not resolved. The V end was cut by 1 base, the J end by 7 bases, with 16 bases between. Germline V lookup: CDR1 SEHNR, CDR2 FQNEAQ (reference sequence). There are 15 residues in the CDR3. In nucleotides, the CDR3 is TGTGCCAGCAGCTTAGTAGAAGGGAGCGAGATTGAAGCTTTCTTT. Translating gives CASSLVEGSEIEAFF. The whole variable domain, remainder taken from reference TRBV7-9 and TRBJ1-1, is DTGVSQNPRHKITKRGQNVTFRCDPISEHNRLYWYRQTLGQGPEFLTYFQNEAQLEKSRLLSDRFSAERPKGSFSTLEIQRTEQGDSAMYLCASSLVEGSEIEAFFGQGTRLTVV.

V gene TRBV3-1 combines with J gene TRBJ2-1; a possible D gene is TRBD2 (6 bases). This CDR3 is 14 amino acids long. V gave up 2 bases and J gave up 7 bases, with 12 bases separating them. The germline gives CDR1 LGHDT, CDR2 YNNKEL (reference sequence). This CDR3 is CASSQWDSKNEQFF. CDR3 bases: TGTGCCAGCAGCCAATGGGACTCCAAGAATGAGCAGTTCTTC.

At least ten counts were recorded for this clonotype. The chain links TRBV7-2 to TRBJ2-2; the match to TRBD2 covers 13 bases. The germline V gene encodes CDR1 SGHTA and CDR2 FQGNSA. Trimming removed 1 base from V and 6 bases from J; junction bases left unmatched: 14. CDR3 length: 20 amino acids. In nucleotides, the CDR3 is TGTGCCAGCAGCTTAGATCAGGGCTGGGGGACTAGCGGGATCTCCGGGGAGCTGTTTTTT. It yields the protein CASSLDQGWGTSGISGELFF.

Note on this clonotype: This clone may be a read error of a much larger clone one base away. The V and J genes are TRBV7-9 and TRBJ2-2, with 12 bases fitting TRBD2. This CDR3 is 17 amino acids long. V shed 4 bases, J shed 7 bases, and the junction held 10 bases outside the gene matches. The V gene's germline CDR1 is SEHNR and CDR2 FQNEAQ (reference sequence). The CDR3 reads CASSYTETSGSHGELFF. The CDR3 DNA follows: TGTGCCAGCAGCTATACCGAGACTAGCGGGAGTCACGGGGAGCTGTTTTTT.

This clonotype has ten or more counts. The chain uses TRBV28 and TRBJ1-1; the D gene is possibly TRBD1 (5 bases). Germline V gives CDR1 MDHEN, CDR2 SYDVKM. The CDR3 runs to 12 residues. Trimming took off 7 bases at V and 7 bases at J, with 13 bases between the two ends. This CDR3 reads CASTNWGYEAFF. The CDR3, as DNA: TGTGCCAGCACGAATTGGGGGTATGAAGCTTTCTTT.

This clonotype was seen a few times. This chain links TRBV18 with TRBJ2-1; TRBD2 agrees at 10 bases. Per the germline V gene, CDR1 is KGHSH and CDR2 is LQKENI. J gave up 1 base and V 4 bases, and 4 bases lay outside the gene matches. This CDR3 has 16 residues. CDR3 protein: CASSLAGGVSYNEQFF. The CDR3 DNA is TGTGCCAGCTCACTAGCGGGAGGAGTTTCCTACAATGAGCAGTTCTTC.

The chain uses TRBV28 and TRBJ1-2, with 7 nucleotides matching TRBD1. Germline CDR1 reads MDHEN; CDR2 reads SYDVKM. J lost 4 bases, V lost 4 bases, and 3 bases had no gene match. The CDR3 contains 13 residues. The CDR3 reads CASSSGGLYGYTF. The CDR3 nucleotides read TGTGCCAGCAGTTCAGGGGGACTCTATGGCTACACCTTC.

CDR3: CASSPNTGQDGYTF. The DNA for the CDR3 is TGTGCCAGCAGCCCAAACACCGGACAAGATGGCTACACCTTC. The V call is TRBV9, the J call TRBJ1-2; weak D call: TRBD1 (5 bases). The CDR3 spans 14 residues. Trimming took off 4 bases at V and 6 bases at J, with 16 bases between the two ends. Per germline, CDR1 SGDLS and CDR2 YYNGEE. Full variable domain (remainder filled in from reference TRBV9 and TRBJ1-2): DSGVTQTPKHLITATGQRVTLRCSPRSGDLSVYWYQQSLDQGLQFLIQYYNGEERAKGNILERFSAQQFPDLHSELNLSSLELGDSALYFCASSPNTGQDGYTFGSGTRLTVV.

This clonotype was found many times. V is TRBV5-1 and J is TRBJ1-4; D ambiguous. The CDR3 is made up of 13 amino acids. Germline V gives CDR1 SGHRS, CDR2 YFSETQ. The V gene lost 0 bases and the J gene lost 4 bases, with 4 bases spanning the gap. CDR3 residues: CASSLGLNEKLFF. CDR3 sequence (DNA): TGCGCCAGCAGCTTGGGACTTAATGAAAAACTGTTTTTT.

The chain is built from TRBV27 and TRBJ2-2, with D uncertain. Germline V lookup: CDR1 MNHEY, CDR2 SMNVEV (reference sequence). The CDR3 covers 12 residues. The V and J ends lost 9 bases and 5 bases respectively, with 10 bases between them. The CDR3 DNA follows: TGTGCCAGTCGCTCACTAACCGGGGAGCTGTTTTTT. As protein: CASRSLTGELFF.

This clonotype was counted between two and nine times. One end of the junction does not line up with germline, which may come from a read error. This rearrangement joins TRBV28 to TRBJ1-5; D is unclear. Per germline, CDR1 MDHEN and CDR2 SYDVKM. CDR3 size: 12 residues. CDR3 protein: CAGSFQNQPQHF. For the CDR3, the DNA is TGTGCCGGCAGTTTCCAGAATCAGCCCCAGCATTTT.

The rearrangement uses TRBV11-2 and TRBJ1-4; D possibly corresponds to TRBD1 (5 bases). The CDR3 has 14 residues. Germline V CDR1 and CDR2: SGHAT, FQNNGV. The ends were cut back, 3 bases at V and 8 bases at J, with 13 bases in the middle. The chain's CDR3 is CASSLGQGAEKLFF. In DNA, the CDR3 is TGTGCCAGCAGCTTGGGCCAGGGAGCCGAAAAACTGTTTTTT.

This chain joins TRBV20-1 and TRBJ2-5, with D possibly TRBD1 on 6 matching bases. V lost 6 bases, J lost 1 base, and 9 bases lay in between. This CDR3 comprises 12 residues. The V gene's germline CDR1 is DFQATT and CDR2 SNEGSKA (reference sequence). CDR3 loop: CSALDSQETQYF. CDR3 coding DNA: TGCAGTGCCCTGGACAGCCAAGAGACCCAGTACTTC.

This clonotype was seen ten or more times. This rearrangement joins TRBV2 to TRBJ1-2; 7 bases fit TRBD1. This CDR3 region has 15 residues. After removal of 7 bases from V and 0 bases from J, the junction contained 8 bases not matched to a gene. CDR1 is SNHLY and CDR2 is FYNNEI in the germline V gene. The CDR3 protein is CASNQGDGTNYGYTF. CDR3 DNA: TGTGCCAGCAACCAGGGGGACGGGACTAACTATGGCTACACCTTC.

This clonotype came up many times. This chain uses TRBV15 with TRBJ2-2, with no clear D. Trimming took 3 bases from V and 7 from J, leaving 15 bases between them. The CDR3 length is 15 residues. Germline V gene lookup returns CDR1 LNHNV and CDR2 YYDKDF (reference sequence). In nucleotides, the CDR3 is TGTGCCACCAGCAGGACGACTGTCGAGGACGGGGAGCTGTTTTTT. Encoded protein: CATSRTTVEDGELFF.

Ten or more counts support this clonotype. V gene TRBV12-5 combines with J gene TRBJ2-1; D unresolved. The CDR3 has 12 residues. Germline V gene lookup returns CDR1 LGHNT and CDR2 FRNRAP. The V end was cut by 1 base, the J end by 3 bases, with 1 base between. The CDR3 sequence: CASGLDYNEQFF. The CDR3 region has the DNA TGTGCTAGTGGTTTGGACTACAATGAGCAGTTCTTC.

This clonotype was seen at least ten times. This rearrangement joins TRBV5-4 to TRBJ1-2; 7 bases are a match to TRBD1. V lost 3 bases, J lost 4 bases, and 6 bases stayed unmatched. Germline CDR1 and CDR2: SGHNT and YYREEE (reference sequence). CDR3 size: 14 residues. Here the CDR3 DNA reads TGTGCCAGCAGCTCACTGACAGGGTTCTATGGCTACACCTTC. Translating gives CASSSLTGFYGYTF.

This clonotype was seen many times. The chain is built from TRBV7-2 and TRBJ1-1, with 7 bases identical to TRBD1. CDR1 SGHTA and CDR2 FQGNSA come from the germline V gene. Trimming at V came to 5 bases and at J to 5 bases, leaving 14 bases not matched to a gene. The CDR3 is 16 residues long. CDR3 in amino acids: CASSPRGGTGGTEAFF. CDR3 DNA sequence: TGTGCCAGCAGCCCCAGGGGGGGGACTGGGGGGACTGAAGCTTTCTTT.

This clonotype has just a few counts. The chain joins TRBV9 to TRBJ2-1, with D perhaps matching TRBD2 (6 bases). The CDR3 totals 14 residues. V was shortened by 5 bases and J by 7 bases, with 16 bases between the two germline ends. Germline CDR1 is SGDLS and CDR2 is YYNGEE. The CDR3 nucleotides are TGTGCCAGCAGTCAGGGACTCCAGGTTAATGAGCAGTTCTTC. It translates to CASSQGLQVNEQFF.

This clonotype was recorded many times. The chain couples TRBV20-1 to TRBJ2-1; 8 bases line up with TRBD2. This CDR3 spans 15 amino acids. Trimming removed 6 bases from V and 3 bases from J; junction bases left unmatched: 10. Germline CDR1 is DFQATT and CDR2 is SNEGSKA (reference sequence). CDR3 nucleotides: TGCAGTGCAACGAAGAGCGGGAGAGACTACAATGAGCAGTTCTTC. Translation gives CSATKSGRDYNEQFF.

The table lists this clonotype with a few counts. The CDR3 spells CASNAGTLLATNEKLFF. The CDR3 DNA reads as TGTGCCAGTAATGCCGGGACCCTTCTAGCAACTAATGAAAAACTGTTTTTT. The chain combines TRBV19 with TRBJ1-4; the D gene is possibly TRBD1 (5 bases). Germline V lookup: CDR1 LNHDA, CDR2 SQIVND (reference sequence). This CDR3 has 17 amino acids. The V end was cut by 7 bases, the J end by 0 bases, with 18 bases between.

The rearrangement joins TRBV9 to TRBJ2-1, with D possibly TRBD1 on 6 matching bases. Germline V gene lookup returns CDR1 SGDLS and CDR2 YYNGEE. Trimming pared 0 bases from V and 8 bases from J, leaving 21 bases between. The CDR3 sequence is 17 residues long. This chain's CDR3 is CASSVEDSYGPGYEQFF. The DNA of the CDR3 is TGTGCCAGCAGCGTAGAGGACAGTTACGGCCCTGGGTATGAGCAGTTCTTC.

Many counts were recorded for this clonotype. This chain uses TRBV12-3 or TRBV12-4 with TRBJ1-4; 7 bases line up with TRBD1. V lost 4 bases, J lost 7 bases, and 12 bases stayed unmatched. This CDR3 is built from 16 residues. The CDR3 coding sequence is TGTGCCAGCAGTTCATCTAAGACAGGGTTCGGTGAAAAACTGTTTTTT. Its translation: CASSSSKTGFGEKLFF.

The CDR3 bases are TGTGCCACCAGTGCCCCGGCAGATACGCAGTATTTT. It encodes CATSAPADTQYF. The chain has TRBV24-1 and TRBJ2-3; D not certain. Trimming removed 5 bases at V and 4 bases at J, with 6 bases between. CDR1 and CDR2 from the germline V gene are KGHDR and SFDVKD. CDR3 length: 12 residues.

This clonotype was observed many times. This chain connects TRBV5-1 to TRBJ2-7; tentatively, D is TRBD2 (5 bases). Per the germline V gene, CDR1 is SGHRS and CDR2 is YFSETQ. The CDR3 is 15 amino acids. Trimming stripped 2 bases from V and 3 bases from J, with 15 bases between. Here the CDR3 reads CASSLAEATNYEQYF. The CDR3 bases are TGCGCCAGCAGCTTAGCGGAGGCGACCAACTACGAGCAGTACTTC.